The source of this TCR beta chain is a study of blood T cell repertoires in COVID-19. Study-level information: The origin of the acute and convalescent COVID-19 samples was the United States, Italy and Spain.

Per the study methods: Using reference gene primer amplification, nucleated cell counts were estimated. This table comes from immunoSEQ multiplex PCR, and its TCRdb copy is limited to in-frame clones, with some not included. V and J calls and clone size follow that table, whereas D and trimming were derived from the DNA. Altogether about 260,000 clones are present, about 80% being singletons, with the ten largest covering 1.5% to 2%. V gave up 3 bases and J gave up 6 bases, with 13 bases separating them. CDR1 is SGHTS and CDR2 is YDEGEE in the germline V gene. The CDR3 is 14 residues long. The chain carries TRBV5-8 and TRBJ2-1; TRBD2 might be the D (5 bases). The source is a woman of 80 years or more with acute or convalescent COVID-19. The source material was peripheral blood. The CDR3 region has the DNA TGTGCCAGCAGCTCAGGCAGGCGGGTCAATGAGCAGTTCTTC. This translates into CASSSGRRVNEQFF.